Listed here are 32 T cell receptor beta chains from one sample, sequenced in a study of T cell responses to AZD1222 COVID-19 vaccine. Here immunoSEQ multiplex PCR was the method, and the copy in TCRdb shows in-frame clones only, minus some. Of about 110,000 clones detected, roughly 89% appear once; the ten largest clones hold around 3.3%. The material was peripheral blood, obtained on day 0 of MenACWY control vaccination. The source of these receptors is an adult in good health.

The chain couples TRBV18 to TRBJ2-3; tentatively, D is TRBD1 or TRBD2 (5 bases each). This CDR3 region has 15 residues. Trimming took 3 bases from V and 2 from J, leaving 12 bases between them. In germline, CDR1 is KGHSH, CDR2 LQKENI. DNA for the CDR3: TGTGCCAGCTCACCCCGGGACCCATACACAGATACGCAGTATTTT. Translated, it gives CASSPRDPYTDTQYF.

This chain connects TRBV6-5 to TRBJ2-7; possibly TRBD1 for D (5 bases). Trimming stripped 7 bases from V and 0 bases from J, with 16 bases between. The CDR3 runs to 15 residues. Germline CDR1 and CDR2: MNHEY and SVGAGI. CDR3 DNA sequence: TGTGCCAGCACCTGGAGAACAGGAACCTCCTACGAGCAGTACTTC. It is translated as CASTWRTGTSYEQYF.

The chain couples TRBV15 to TRBJ2-5, with TRBD1 matching 8 bases. V lost 2 bases to trimming and J lost 4 bases; unmatched junction nucleotides: 9. This CDR3 contains 16 residues. From germline, CDR1 is LNHNV and CDR2 YYDKDF (reference sequence). As DNA, the CDR3 is TGTGCCACCAGCAGAACCCTGGACAGGGCGGGAGAGACCCAGTACTTC. Its translation is CATSRTLDRAGETQYF.

This clone showed up just a few times. This sample includes further DNA sequences coding for the same CDR3. The chain is built from TRBV27 and TRBJ1-5, with a possible D match to TRBD1 (6 bases). This CDR3 region has 15 residues. Germline CDR1 and CDR2: MNHEY and SMNVEV (reference sequence). Trimming left V 2 bases short and J 2 bases short, with 10 bases between. The CDR3 reads CASSLGGKGNQPQHF. The CDR3 region has the DNA TGTGCCAGCAGTTTAGGGGGCAAAGGCAATCAGCCCCAGCATTTT.

The J gene is TRBJ2-1, the V gene TRBV6-5; no definite D call. Germline V gene sequence: CDR1 MNHEY, CDR2 SVGAGI. The CDR3 has 12 amino acids. Trimming took 2 bases from V and 10 from J, leaving 9 bases between them. Here the CDR3 DNA reads TGTGCCAGCAGTTACAGTCTGCCGGAGCAGTTCTTC. This gives the protein CASSYSLPEQFF.

The chain joins TRBV9 to TRBJ2-2; D perhaps matches TRBD1 (6 bases). The ends were cut back, 3 bases at V and 5 bases at J, with 14 bases in the middle. Germline-derived CDR1 and CDR2 are SGDLS and YYNGEE. The CDR3 has 15 amino acids. CDR3 nucleotides: TGTGCCAGCAGCGCCCGAGCAGGGGAAACCGGGGAGCTGTTTTTT. As protein: CASSARAGETGELFF. The full variable domain, completed using reference TRBV9 and TRBJ2-2, is DSGVTQTPKHLITATGQRVTLRCSPRSGDLSVYWYQQSLDQGLQFLIQYYNGEERAKGNILERFSAQQFPDLHSELNLSSLELGDSALYFCASSARAGETGELFFGEGSRLTVL.

The rearrangement links TRBV7-2 to TRBJ1-6; TRBD1 is a possible D gene (5 bases). From germline, CDR1 is SGHTA and CDR2 FQGNSA. The V gene lost 1 base and the J gene lost 3 bases, with 10 bases spanning the gap. The CDR3 is 16 amino acids. The CDR3 bases are TGTGCCAGCAGCTTAGAGCCAGGGAACTATAATTCACCCCTCCACTTT. Translated, it gives CASSLEPGNYNSPLHF.

This clone was seen a single time. The CDR3 sequence is CASSLSIATWFSNQPQHF. CDR3 nucleotide sequence: TGTGCCAGCAGTTTATCGATTGCGACATGGTTTAGCAATCAGCCCCAGCATTTT. The chain uses TRBV27 and TRBJ1-5; D gene uncertain. The CDR3 extends over 18 amino acids. From germline, CDR1 is MNHEY and CDR2 SMNVEV (reference sequence). Trimming pared 0 bases from V and 0 bases from J, leaving 15 bases between.

This clone appeared a single time. V is TRBV12-3 or TRBV12-4 and J is TRBJ1-1; no clear D gene. V was shortened by 7 bases and J by 10 bases, with 19 bases between the two germline ends. The CDR3 covers 13 residues. CDR3 loop: CASTLLAGRRAFF. The CDR3, as DNA: TGTGCCAGCACACTACTGGCCGGGAGGAGAGCTTTCTTT.

This clone was seen just once. V is TRBV7-9 and J is TRBJ2-3, with 10 nucleotides matching TRBD2. Trimming at V came to 2 bases and at J to 1 base, leaving 0 bases not matched to a gene. Per germline, CDR1 SEHNR and CDR2 FQNEAQ (reference sequence). The CDR3 totals 15 residues. CDR3 residues: CASSLTSGGTDTQYF. The DNA of the CDR3 is TGTGCCAGCAGCTTAACTAGCGGGGGCACAGATACGCAGTATTTT.

V gene TRBV7-3 combines with J gene TRBJ2-1; tentatively, D is TRBD1 (6 bases). Trimming cost V 5 bases and J 5 bases, with 16 bases left between them. CDR1 and CDR2 from the germline V gene are SGHTA and FQGTGA. The CDR3 is 15 residues long. In DNA form, the CDR3 reads TGTGCCAGCAGCCCTACCCAGGGGACGAACAATGAGCAGTTCTTC. Amino acid sequence: CASSPTQGTNNEQFF.

The rearrangement joins TRBV10-3 to TRBJ1-1; D is uncertain. The CDR3 is made up of 13 amino acids. Trimming left V 6 bases short and J 4 bases short, with 12 bases between. Germline V gene lookup returns CDR1 ENHRY and CDR2 SYGVKD. The CDR3 DNA is TGTGCCATCAGGGAAGAGGTGAGCACTGAAGCTTTCTTT. As protein: CAIREEVSTEAFF.

The chain carries TRBV7-3 and TRBJ2-3; weak D call: TRBD1 (5 bases). In germline, CDR1 is SGHTA, CDR2 FQGTGA. The CDR3 consists of 16 residues. V was cut by 4 bases and J by 0 bases, with 14 bases left in between. CDR3 coding DNA: TGTGCCAGCAGCTCGATCGACAGCTCAAGCACAGATACGCAGTATTTT. Translation gives CASSSIDSSSTDTQYF.

This rearrangement joins TRBV6-5 to TRBJ1-1; no firm D call. CDR3 length: 11 amino acids. Germline V CDR1 and CDR2: MNHEY, SVGAGI. V lost 6 bases to trimming and J lost 3 bases, with 5 bases between them. The CDR3 sequence: CASSQDTEAFF. The CDR3 nucleotides read TGTGCCAGCAGCCAGGACACTGAAGCTTTCTTT.

This sequence joins TRBV27 and TRBJ1-1; 7 bases are a match to TRBD1. From germline, CDR1 is MNHEY and CDR2 SMNVEV (reference sequence). V lost 5 bases, J lost 1 base, and 4 bases stayed unmatched. The CDR3 is 14 amino acids. Here the CDR3 DNA reads TGTGCCAGCAGTCCCCGGACAGGGAACACTGAAGCTTTCTTT. It codes for CASSPRTGNTEAFF.

This rearrangement joins TRBV7-8 to TRBJ1-5, with D possibly TRBD1 on 5 matching bases. V was cut by 1 base and J by 2 bases, with 12 bases left in between. The germline CDR1 and CDR2 sequences are SGHVS and FQNEAQ. This CDR3 is 16 amino acids long. The CDR3 DNA follows: TGTGCCAGCAGCTTAGGGCAGGGATATGGCAATCAGCCCCAGCATTTT. Translating it yields CASSLGQGYGNQPQHF.

The J gene is TRBJ2-7, the V gene TRBV6-1, with D unclear. Trimming stripped 3 bases from V and 3 bases from J, with 3 bases between. This CDR3 comprises 11 residues. The germline V gene has CDR1 MNHNS and CDR2 SASEGT. The DNA of the CDR3 is TGTGCCAGCAGTGACCGCTACGAGCAGTACTTC. Its protein is CASSDRYEQYF.

This chain connects TRBV5-6 to TRBJ1-6, with a possible D match to TRBD1 (5 bases). Trimming pared 0 bases from V and 2 bases from J, leaving 6 bases between. The CDR3 loop spans 15 amino acids. The germline gives CDR1 SGHDT, CDR2 YYEEEE. CDR3 amino acids: CASSLGGAYNSPLHF. Here the CDR3 DNA reads TGTGCCAGCAGCTTGGGAGGGGCCTATAATTCACCCCTCCACTTT.

The genes are TRBV5-5 and TRBJ1-3, with 10 bases aligning to TRBD1. CDR1 and CDR2 from the germline V gene are SGHKS and YYEKEE (reference sequence). The CDR3 consists of 15 residues. The J segment lost 4 bases and the V segment lost 4 bases, leaving 5 bases of the junction unmatched. CDR3 DNA: TGTGCCAGCAGCCATGACAGGGGGCAAGGAAACACCATATATTTT. As protein: CASSHDRGQGNTIYF.

V is TRBV11-2 and J is TRBJ1-3, with 7 bases that match TRBD1. The CDR3 totals 16 residues. Trimming took 3 bases from V and 0 from J; bases not matched to a gene: 5. The germline CDR1 and CDR2 sequences are SGHAT and FQNNGV. CDR3 in amino acids: CASSLLTGSSGNTIYF. CDR3 nucleotides: TGTGCCAGCAGCTTGTTGACAGGGAGCTCTGGAAACACCATATATTTT.

The chain has TRBV28 and TRBJ2-7, with a tentative D call TRBD2 (6 bases). V lost 8 bases and J 5 bases, leaving 16 bases between the germline ends. Germline loops: CDR1 MDHEN, CDR2 SYDVKM. The CDR3 covers 13 residues. The CDR3 region has the DNA TGTGCCAGCCGAAGGACTACCTTCAACGAGCAGTACTTC. Residues: CASRRTTFNEQYF.

The V and J genes are TRBV10-2 and TRBJ2-7, with 12 bases identical to TRBD2. Germline CDR1 WSHSY, CDR2 SAAADI. The V segment lost 4 bases and the J segment 1 base; nucleotides outside the gene matches: 2. This CDR3 is built from 15 residues. The CDR3 spells CASSGLAGVSYEQYF. DNA for the CDR3: TGCGCCAGCAGTGGACTAGCGGGGGTATCCTACGAGCAGTACTTC.

The genes are TRBV5-4 and TRBJ2-1, with 8 bases matching TRBD2. The CDR3 is 16 amino acids. V dropped 0 bases and J dropped 4; count of bases not matched to a gene: 6. Germline V gene data show CDR1 as SGHNT and CDR2 as YYREEE (reference sequence). CDR3 bases: TGTGCCAGCAGCTTGGCCGGGGGGGGGACTTACAATGAGCAGTTCTTC. Protein sequence: CASSLAGGGTYNEQFF.

This clone was picked up a small number of times. This rearrangement joins TRBV3-1 (or the pseudogene TRBV3-2) to TRBJ2-1; 10 bases agree with TRBD1. Germline trimming cut 4 bases from V and 2 bases from J; bases unmatched to any gene: 11. Germline CDR1 reads LGHDT; CDR2 reads YNNKEL (reference sequence). This CDR3 spans 18 amino acids. The CDR3: CASSPTLAGTGAYNEQFF. CDR3 coding DNA: TGTGCCAGCAGCCCGACGCTTGCAGGGACAGGGGCCTACAATGAGCAGTTCTTC.

V is TRBV3-1 (or the pseudogene TRBV3-2) and J is TRBJ2-4, with TRBD2 identical over 7 bases. Germline V gene data show CDR1 as LGHDT and CDR2 as YNNKEL (reference sequence). The CDR3 is 17 amino acids. V was clipped by 1 base and J by 0 bases; unmatched bases: 6. The CDR3 spells CASSQAAGVLAKNIQYF. The CDR3 nucleotides read TGTGCCAGCAGCCAAGCTGCGGGGGTTCTAGCCAAAAACATTCAGTACTTC.

The CDR3 coding sequence is TGTGCCAGCAGTTTAACAGGGTTCGATCAGCCCCAGCATTTT. It encodes CASSLTGFDQPQHF. The chain employs TRBV28 and TRBJ1-5, with D possibly being TRBD1 (6 bases). CDR1 and CDR2 from the germline V gene are MDHEN and SYDVKM. CDR3 length equals 14 residues. V was trimmed by 2 bases and J by 5 bases, leaving 10 bases between them.

The J gene is TRBJ1-3, the V gene TRBV3-1 (or the pseudogene TRBV3-2); D unresolved. This CDR3 has 15 amino acids. Germline V CDR1 and CDR2: LGHDT, YNNKEL (reference sequence). V lost 4 bases to trimming and J lost 8 bases, with 18 bases between them. The CDR3 nucleotides read TGTGCCAGCAGCCCCTTCCTCGTGGTTAAGGACACCATATATTTT. Its protein product is CASSPFLVVKDTIYF.

The J gene is TRBJ2-7, the V gene TRBV30, with D uncertain. Per the germline V gene, CDR1 is GTSNPN and CDR2 is SVGIG (reference sequence). Trimming stripped 5 bases from V and 5 bases from J, with 10 bases between. The CDR3 spans 11 residues. Written as DNA, the CDR3 is TGTGCCTGGGGCCTTTCGGACGAGCAGTACTTC. It specifies CAWGLSDEQYF.

This chain uses TRBV19 with TRBJ1-6, with D unresolved. CDR3 size: 12 residues. V shed 1 base and J shed 9 bases, with 4 bases lying between them. Germline lookup yields CDR1 LNHDA and CDR2 SQIVND (reference sequence). The CDR3 sequence: CASSIGGSPLHF. CDR3 nucleotide sequence: TGTGCCAGTAGTATAGGGGGTTCACCCCTCCACTTT.

J is TRBJ2-7 and V is TRBV19; D is perhaps TRBD1 (5 bases). Trimming left V 3 bases short and J 0 bases short, with 9 bases between. The CDR3 spans 14 residues. Looked up from germline, CDR1 is LNHDA and CDR2 is SQIVND (reference sequence). The CDR3 reads CASSIGHSSYEQYF. As DNA, the CDR3 is TGTGCCAGTAGTATCGGACATAGCTCCTACGAGCAGTACTTC.

The chain combines TRBV4-1 with TRBJ1-2; D is unclear. Germline CDR1 and CDR2: MGHRA and YSYEKL. The CDR3 loop spans 16 amino acids. Trimming took 1 base from V and 7 from J, leaving 19 bases between them. CDR3: CASSQVASGVGGGYTF. The CDR3 nucleotides are TGCGCCAGCAGCCAAGTCGCCTCTGGGGTCGGAGGTGGCTACACCTTC.

V gene TRBV2 combines with J gene TRBJ2-4; tentative D call: TRBD2 (6 bases). Germline lookup yields CDR1 SNHLY and CDR2 FYNNEI. Trimming stripped 7 bases from V and 12 bases from J, with 22 bases between. CDR3 size: 14 residues. The CDR3 DNA is TGTGCCAGCATCGGCCGCGGGGTCAGGCCCTCTCAGTACTTC. It specifies CASIGRGVRPSQYF.